This note documents a single TCR beta chain sequence. The data belong to a study of blood T cell repertoires in COVID-19. About the study: The United States, Italy and Spain supplied acute and convalescent COVID-19 samples. T cells, B-cell-depleted T cells, or PBMCs provided the cDNA or gDNA that served as material.

The CDR3 runs 16 residues. Germline CDR1 reads MGHRA; CDR2 reads YSYEKL. V lost 0 bases and J lost 3, with 15 bases in between. Authors' methods: For nucleated cells, counts were estimated from reference gene primer amplification. Assay: immunoSEQ multiplex PCR; the TCRdb copy retains only in-frame clones and omits some. V and J calls and clone size follow that table, whereas D and trimming were derived from the DNA. The sample contains more than 120,000 clones, about nine tenths of which appear only once. The sequencing input was peripheral blood. The clonotype originates from a human donor in a cohort sampled during active COVID-19. The rearrangement links TRBV4-1 to TRBJ2-7; weak D call: TRBD1 (5 bases). This CDR3 reads CASSQDSQGYYYEQYF. The DNA of the CDR3 is TGCGCCAGCAGCCAAGATAGCCAGGGTTATTACTACGAGCAGTACTTC.